These 2 T cell receptor beta chains came from one sample sequenced in a study of OX40 agonist ivuxolimab in advanced cancers. Receptors were amplified or captured by the immunoSEQ multiplex PCR assay. Drawn from immuneACCESS, this table holds only the in-frame rearrangements with V and J called that TCRdb kept. Clones are partly lost; checked studies trace under half to an unresolved V gene and leave the rest unexplained. This sample has tens of thousands of clones in its table, and around 92% of those were observed once. The ten largest make up more than 0.5% of the sample. This sample comprised CD4+ or CD8+ T cells sorted from blood, obtained in a trial of the OX40 agonist ivuxolimab. The source of these receptors is an adult with an advanced solid tumor such as melanoma, head and neck, liver or kidney cancer.

The chain carries TRBV4-1 and TRBJ2-7; TRBD2 is a possible D gene (5 bases). CDR1 MGHRA and CDR2 YSYEKL come from the germline V gene. CDR3 length: 15 amino acids. Trimming shortened V by 1 base and J by 0 bases, and 10 bases separated the two germline ends. The CDR3 nucleotides read TGCGCCAGCAGCCAAGGGAGCGGACCCTCCTACGAGCAGTACTTC. Protein: CASSQGSGPSYEQYF.

V and J are TRBV6-5 and TRBJ1-2; D gene ambiguous. Germline assignment: CDR1 MNHEY and CDR2 SVGAGI. The V end was cut by 8 bases, the J end by 4 bases, with 11 bases between. This CDR3 comprises 12 residues. The CDR3, as DNA: TGTGCCAGCCTGGACGGTAGCTATGGCTACACCTTC. It codes for CASLDGSYGYTF.